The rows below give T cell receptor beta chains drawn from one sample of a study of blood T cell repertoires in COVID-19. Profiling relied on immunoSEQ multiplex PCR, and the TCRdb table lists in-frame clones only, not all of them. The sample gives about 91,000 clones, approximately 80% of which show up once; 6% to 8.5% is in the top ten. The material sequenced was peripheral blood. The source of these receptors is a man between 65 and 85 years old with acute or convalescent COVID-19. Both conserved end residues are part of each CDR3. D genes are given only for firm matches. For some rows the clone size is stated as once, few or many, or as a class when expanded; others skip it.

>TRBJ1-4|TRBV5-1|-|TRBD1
CASSPHDRDELFF
TGCGCCAGCAGCCCACACGACAGGGATGAACTGTTTTTT
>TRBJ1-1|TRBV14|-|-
CASSQDTGYGTEAFF
TGTGCCAGCAGCCAAGATACGGGTTATGGAACTGAAGCTTTCTTT
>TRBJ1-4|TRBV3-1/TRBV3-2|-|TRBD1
CASGSGQAGTNEKLFF
TGTGCCAGCGGGTCTGGACAGGCCGGCACTAATGAAAAACTGTTTTTT
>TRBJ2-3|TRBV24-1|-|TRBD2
CATSGTSGYTDTQYF
TGTGCCACCAGCGGGACTAGCGGCTACACAGATACGCAGTATTTT
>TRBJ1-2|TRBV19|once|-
CASSIGRGKNYGYTF
TGTGCCAGTAGTATAGGGAGGGGAAAGAACTATGGCTACACCTTC
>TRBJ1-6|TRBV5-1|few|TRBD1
CASSLGDREYNSPLHF
TGCGCCAGCAGCTTGGGGGACAGGGAATATAATTCACCCCTCCACTTT
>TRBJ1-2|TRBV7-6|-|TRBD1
CASSLTGGIGYGYTF
TGTGCCAGCAGCTTGACAGGGGGAATCGGCTATGGCTACACCTTC
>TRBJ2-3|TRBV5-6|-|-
CASSLPSGDTQYF
TGTGCCAGCAGCTTGCCCTCGGGAGATACGCAGTATTTT
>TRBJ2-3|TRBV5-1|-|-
CASSLAGISTDTQYF
TGCGCCAGCAGCTTGGCGGGGATAAGCACAGATACGCAGTATTTT
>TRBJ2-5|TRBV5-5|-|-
CASSSIDIQETQYF
TGTGCCAGCAGCTCCATCGACATTCAAGAGACCCAGTACTTC
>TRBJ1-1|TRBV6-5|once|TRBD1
CASSYGDSMNTEAFF
TGTGCCAGCAGTTACGGGGACAGCATGAACACTGAAGCTTTCTTT
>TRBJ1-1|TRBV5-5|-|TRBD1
CASSSDRDAEAFF
TGTGCCAGCAGTTCAGACAGGGACGCTGAAGCTTTCTTT
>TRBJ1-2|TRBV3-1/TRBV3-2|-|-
CASSQAYMQGGGYGYTF
TGTGCCAGCAGCCAAGCGTATATGCAGGGAGGAGGGTATGGCTACACCTTC
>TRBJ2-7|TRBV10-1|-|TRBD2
CAIDVGLAVKSSYEQYF
TGCGCCATCGACGTGGGACTAGCGGTTAAGAGCTCCTACGAGCAGTACTTC
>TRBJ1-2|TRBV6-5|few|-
CASSTGFDYGYTF
TGTGCCAGCAGCACAGGGTTCGACTATGGCTACACCTTC
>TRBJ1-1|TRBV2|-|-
CASRTTANTEAFF
TGTGCCAGCAGGACTACAGCAAACACTGAAGCTTTCTTT
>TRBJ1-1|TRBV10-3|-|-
CAISDSGRKSNTEAFF
TGTGCCATCAGTGATTCAGGGCGGAAGTCGAACACTGAAGCTTTCTTT
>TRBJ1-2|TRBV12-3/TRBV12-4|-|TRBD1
CASSRGQDYGYTF
TGTGCCAGCAGTCGTGGACAGGACTATGGCTACACCTTC
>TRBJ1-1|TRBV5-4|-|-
CASSLGFGGAEAFF
TGTGCCAGCAGCTTGGGATTTGGGGGGGCTGAAGCTTTCTTT
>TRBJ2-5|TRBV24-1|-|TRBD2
CATSGGGGAETQYF
TGTGCCACCAGCGGTGGCGGGGGGGCCGAGACCCAGTACTTC
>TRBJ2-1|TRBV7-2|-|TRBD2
CASRPGTSGGNEQFF
TGTGCCAGCAGACCCGGGACTAGCGGGGGAAATGAGCAGTTCTTC
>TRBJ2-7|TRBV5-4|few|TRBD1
CASSLGGRGLSYEQYF
TGTGCCAGCAGCTTGGGCGGCAGGGGGCTTTCCTACGAGCAGTACTTC
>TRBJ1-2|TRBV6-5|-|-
CASIQRGLLGYTF
TGTGCCAGCATCCAACGAGGGCTCCTAGGCTACACCTTC
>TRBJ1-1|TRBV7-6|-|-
CASSHRLRGFTTEAFF
TGTGCCAGCAGCCACCGACTACGAGGTTTTACGACTGAAGCTTTCTTT
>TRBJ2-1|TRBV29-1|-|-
CSVGTRVPPYNEQFF
TGCAGCGTTGGAACTCGGGTCCCGCCCTACAATGAGCAGTTCTTC
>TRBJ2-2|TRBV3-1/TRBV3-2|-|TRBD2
CASSLTSSGGANTGELFF
TGTGCCAGCAGCCTAACCTCGAGCGGGGGCGCGAACACCGGGGAGCTGTTTTTT
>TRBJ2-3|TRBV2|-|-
CASSSLAGATDTQYF
TGTGCCAGCAGTAGCCTCGCAGGTGCCACAGATACGCAGTATTTT
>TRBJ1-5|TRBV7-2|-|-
CASSLGRQPGAQPQHF
TGTGCCAGCAGCTTAGGCCGACAGCCAGGGGCTCAGCCCCAGCATTTT
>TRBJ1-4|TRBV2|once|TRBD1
CASSETLIIAGGPEKLFF
TGTGCCAGCAGTGAAACCCTCATCATAGCAGGGGGGCCTGAAAAACTGTTTTTT
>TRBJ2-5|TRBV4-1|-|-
CASSQRTAQETQYF
TGCGCCAGCAGCCAAAGGACAGCACAAGAGACCCAGTACTTC
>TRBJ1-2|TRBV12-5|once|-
CASSRENYGYTF
TGTGCTAGTTCAAGGGAGAACTATGGCTACACCTTC
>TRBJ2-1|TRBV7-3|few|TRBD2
CASSLLGLPNNEQFF
TGTGCCAGCAGCTTACTGGGACTACCAAACAATGAGCAGTTCTTC
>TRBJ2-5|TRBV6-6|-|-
CASSRSSGLGQETQYF
TGTGCCAGCAGCCGGTCCAGCGGGCTAGGACAAGAGACCCAGTACTTC
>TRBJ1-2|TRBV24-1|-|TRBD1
CATSDPSDRGVYGYTF
TGTGCCACCAGTGACCCGTCGGACAGGGGAGTCTATGGCTACACCTTC
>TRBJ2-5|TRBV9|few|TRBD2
CASSPEVASGTRETQYF
TGTGCCAGCAGCCCAGAGGTGGCTAGCGGGACCCGGGAGACCCAGTACTTC
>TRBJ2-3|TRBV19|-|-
CASSLDRTSTDTQYF
TGTGCCAGTAGTTTAGACAGGACTAGCACAGATACGCAGTATTTT
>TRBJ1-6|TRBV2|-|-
CASSESGWQAPLHF
TGTGCCAGCAGTGAATCAGGGTGGCAGGCACCCCTCCACTTT
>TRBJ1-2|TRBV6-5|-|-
CASSYSTQNYGYTF
TGTGCCAGCAGTTACTCGACACAGAACTATGGCTACACCTTC
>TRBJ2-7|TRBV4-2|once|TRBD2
CASSQAGREESEQYF
TGTGCCAGCAGCCAAGCGGGGAGGGAAGAGAGCGAGCAGTACTTC
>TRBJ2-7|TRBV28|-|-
CASRQGDEQYF
TGTGCCAGCAGACAGGGTGACGAGCAGTACTTC
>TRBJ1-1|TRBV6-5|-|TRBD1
CASSYVRGQGTEAFF
TGTGCCAGCAGTTATGTAAGGGGGCAGGGCACTGAAGCTTTCTTT
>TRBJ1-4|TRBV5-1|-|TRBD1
CASSLQGAGREKLFF
TGCGCCAGCAGCTTACAGGGGGCAGGGCGTGAAAAACTGTTTTTT
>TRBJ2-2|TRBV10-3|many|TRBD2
CAISSWTSGKGGELFF
TGTGCCATCAGTTCATGGACTAGCGGGAAGGGCGGGGAGCTGTTTTTT
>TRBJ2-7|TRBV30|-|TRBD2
CAWKAASGSPLYEQYF
TGTGCCTGGAAGGCTGCTAGCGGGAGTCCCCTCTACGAGCAGTACTTC
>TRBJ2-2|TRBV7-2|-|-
CASSLTRNSAGELFF
TGTGCCAGCAGCTTAACTAGAAATAGCGCCGGGGAGCTGTTTTTT
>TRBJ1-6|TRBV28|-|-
CASSLRGNSPLHF
TGTGCCAGCAGTTTAAGGGGAAATTCACCCCTCCACTTT
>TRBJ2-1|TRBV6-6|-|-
CASSYQGTNNEQFF
TGTGCCAGCAGTTACCAGGGAACGAACAATGAGCAGTTCTTC
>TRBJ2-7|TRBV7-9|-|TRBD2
CASSLTGGYEQYF
TGTGCCAGCAGCCTAACGGGGGGATACGAGCAGTACTTC